The rows below give T cell receptor beta chains drawn from one sample of a study of T cell repertoires in cytomegalovirus infection. TCRdb fed the reads into MiXCR, producing one record per CDR3 protein. The repertoire holds under 350,000 distinct CDR3 sequences, with about 9.2% as singletons. Material for sequencing was PBMCs. These receptors were collected from a human donor in good health (CMV status not recorded). Some clones in this sample may be carry-over from other donors' samples. The CDR3 runs from the conserved cysteine through the conserved F or W. D genes are given only for firm matches. Clone sizes are given selectively: once, few, many, or a class where the clone is expanded.

TRBD1	many	TRBV6-5	TRBJ1-1	CASSYSGQIAGSEAFF	TGTGCCAGCAGTTACTCGGGACAGATTGCGGGGTCTGAAGCTTTCTTT
-	many	TRBV6-2/TRBV6-3	TRBJ2-1	CASSEPLYRGKEQFF	TGTGCCAGCAGTGAACCCTTGTACAGAGGAAAAGAGCAGTTCTTC
TRBD2	few	TRBV28	TRBJ2-7	CASRGTSSYEQYF	TGTGCCAGCAGGGGGACTAGCTCCTACGAGCAGTACTTC
TRBD1	-	TRBV7-9	TRBJ2-2	CVSSPSNRGDTGELFF	TGTGTCAGCAGCCCGTCTAACAGGGGAGACACCGGGGAGCTGTTTTTT
-	-	TRBV28	TRBJ1-5	CASSDDGIYQPQHF	TGTGCCAGCAGTGACGACGGAATATATCAGCCCCAGCATTTT
-	many	TRBV20-1	TRBJ2-1	CSARKSGLQSNEQFF	TGCAGTGCTAGAAAAAGCGGTTTACAATCGAATGAGCAGTTCTTC
TRBD2	few	TRBV20-1	TRBJ2-2	CSARDSGGNTGELFF	TGCAGTGCTAGGGACAGCGGGGGGAACACCGGGGAGCTGTTTTTT
TRBD1	many	TRBV25-1	TRBJ2-3	CASPRDSSTDTQYF	TGTGCCAGCCCACGGGACAGTAGCACAGATACGCAGTATTTT
TRBD2	-	TRBV7-9	TRBJ2-1	CADRIAGGNEQFF	TGTGCCGACCGGATAGCGGGGGGAAATGAGCAGTTCTTC
-	-	TRBV24-1	TRBJ2-1	CATSDQYNEQFF	TGTGCCACCAGTGACCAGTACAATGAGCAGTTCTTC
-	-	TRBV14	TRBJ2-2	CASSRSRVPGELFF	TGTGCCAGCAGCCGTAGCAGGGTTCCCGGGGAGCTGTTTTTT
-	many	TRBV19	TRBJ1-1	CASSPSAGYTEAFF	TGTGCCAGTAGTCCTTCGGCAGGCTACACTGAAGCTTTCTTT
-	many	TRBV15	TRBJ2-1	CATRFRRDINNEQFF	TGTGCCACCAGATTCCGCCGTGACATCAACAATGAGCAGTTCTTC
-	many	TRBV10-2	TRBJ1-1	CASRITENTEAFF	TGCGCCAGCAGGATCACAGAGAACACTGAAGCTTTCTTT
-	many	TRBV2	TRBJ1-2	CASSLQVTNYGYTF	TGTGCCAGCAGTTTGCAGGTGACAAACTATGGCTACACCTTC
-	-	TRBV7-6	TRBJ1-2	CASSDTDEDGYTF	TGTGCCAGCAGCGATACAGATGAGGATGGCTACACCTTC